This TCR beta chain was identified in a study of blood T cell repertoires in COVID-19. Background on the study: Sites across the United States, Italy and Spain contributed samples from acute and convalescent COVID-19. Sources were T cells, B-cell-depleted T cells, or PBMCs; the material itself was cDNA or gDNA.

Under the authors' procedure: How many nucleated cells were present was estimated from reference gene primer amplification. Measured with immunoSEQ multiplex PCR; TCRdb has only the in-frame clones, and not every one. V and J calls plus clone size are reproduced from that table; the DNA served to infer D and trimming. The sample shows tens of thousands of clones, nearly 90% of them seen only once. CDR3 length: 12 residues. Germline V gene lookup returns CDR1 ENHRY and CDR2 SYGVKD. The junction had 4 bases not matched to a gene; V was cut back by 6 bases and J by 12 bases. The clonotype originates from a man aged 60 to 69 with active COVID-19. The J gene is TRBJ1-6, the V gene TRBV10-3, with 8 positions matching TRBD1. The source material was peripheral blood. CDR3 bases: TGTGCCATCAGCCAGGGGGCTTTACCCCTCCACTTT. Translating gives CAISQGALPLHF.